This TCR beta chain was sequenced for a study of blood T cell repertoires in COVID-19. About the research overall: Samples taken during acute and convalescent COVID-19 were collected in the United States, Italy and Spain.

The CDR3 consists of 15 residues. Trimming took off 2 bases at V and 0 bases at J, with 9 bases between the two ends. Germline V gene data show CDR1 as SGHVS and CDR2 as FQNEAQ. Data came from immunoSEQ multiplex PCR; TCRdb stores just in-frame clones and leaves some out. The data show over 60,000 clones, 89% seen once. The chain combines TRBV7-8 with TRBJ2-3; unclear D gene. Sequencing was performed on peripheral blood. The sequence derives from a man older than 75 with acute or convalescent COVID-19. The CDR3 DNA reads TGTGCCAGCAGCTTATCGCTACTTAGCACAGATACGCAGTATTTT. It specifies CASSLSLLSTDTQYF.